This TCR beta chain was documented in a study of blood T cell repertoires in COVID-19. Study-wide context: COVID-19 samples from acute and convalescent phases originated in the United States, Italy and Spain.

Losses at the gene ends were 10 bases for V and 4 bases for J; bases not matched to a gene: 6. Germline assignment: CDR1 MDHEN and CDR2 SYDVKM. This CDR3 is 13 amino acids long. In the study's own analysis: Using reference gene primer amplification, nucleated cell counts were estimated. Assay: immunoSEQ multiplex PCR; the TCRdb copy retains only in-frame clones and omits some. The DNA was the basis for D and trimming; V, J and clone size are from that table. The sample holds some 170,000 clones, 70% to 90% seen once. This TCR came from a man aged 35-49 years with acute or convalescent COVID-19. Sequencing input: peripheral blood. The chain combines TRBV28 with TRBJ1-1, with TRBD1 identical over 10 bases. This CDR3 reads CATETGGGTEAFF. The DNA for the CDR3 is TGTGCCACAGAGACAGGGGGCGGCACTGAAGCTTTCTTT.